This T cell receptor beta chain was found in a study of CD8 T cells in Susac syndrome. CD8+ and CD4+ blood T cells underwent TCR beta sequencing. Negative isolation was used for CD8+ and CD4+ T cells, and FACS enrichment was applied to TEMRA cells. The CDR3 is made up of 12 amino acids. The V gene's germline CDR1 is DFQATT and CDR2 SNEGSKA (reference sequence). Trimming stripped 3 bases from V and 8 bases from J, with 12 bases between. Reverse transcription of roughly 0.5 to 1 ug RNA used random hexamers. immunoSEQ multiplex PCR amplified TCR beta CDR3 across 54 Vbeta, 13 Jbeta. From the immunoSEQ multiplex PCR reads, TCRdb called clonotypes with MiXCR, one entry per CDR3 protein. The repertoire holds some 150,000 distinct CDR3 sequences, with approximately 93% as singletons. A remark on this clonotype: Antigen unknown.

Study-wide findings and caveats: The authors acknowledged that the study's TCR sequencing and HLA analysis involved relatively few individuals.

This chain uses TRBV20-1 with TRBJ2-3; possible D gene TRBD2, 6 bases. This TCR came from a human donor in good health. Material: CD4+ T cells from PBMCs. The CDR3 loop is CSARDNGGTQYF. CDR3 DNA: TGCAGTGCTAGGGACAACGGGGGTACGCAGTATTTT.